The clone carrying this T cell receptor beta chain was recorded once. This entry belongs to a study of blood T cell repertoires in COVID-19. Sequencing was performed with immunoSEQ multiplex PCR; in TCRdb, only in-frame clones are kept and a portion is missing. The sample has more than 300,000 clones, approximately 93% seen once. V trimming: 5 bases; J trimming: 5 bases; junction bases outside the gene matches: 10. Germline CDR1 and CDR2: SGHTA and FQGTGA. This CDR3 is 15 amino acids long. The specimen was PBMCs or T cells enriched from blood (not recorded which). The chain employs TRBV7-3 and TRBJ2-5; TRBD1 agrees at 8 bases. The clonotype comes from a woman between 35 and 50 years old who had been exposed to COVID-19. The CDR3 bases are TGTGCCAGCAGCCCTTACTCCGGACAGGGTGAGACCCAGTACTTC. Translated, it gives CASSPYSGQGETQYF.